Presented here are 14 T cell receptor beta chains from one specimen sequenced in a study of cytomegalovirus exposure and HLA in healthy donors. The study ran its PCR with 60 Vbeta and 13 Jbeta primers. The repertoire was sequenced with immunoSEQ multiplex PCR; TCRdb's copy has only in-frame clones and lacks some. The table has 150,000 to 200,000 clones, over 75% seen once. Specimen: PBMCs. The source of these receptors is a woman between 50 and 59 years old in good health and CMV-seropositive.

The chain carries TRBV7-2 and TRBJ2-7, with D possibly being TRBD1 (6 bases). This CDR3 has 16 residues. The germline V gene has CDR1 SGHTA and CDR2 FQGNSA. Between the trimmed V and J ends, which lost 3 bases and 0 bases, there was a span of 15 bases. CDR3 bases: TGTGCCAGCAGCTTCAGCCTCCTGGGGGCCTCCTACGAGCAGTACTTC. Translating it yields CASSFSLLGASYEQYF.

This chain connects TRBV5-5 to TRBJ2-7; 10 bases align to TRBD1. The CDR3 is made up of 14 amino acids. The V gene end was trimmed by 4 bases and the J gene end by 2 bases; junction bases not matched to a gene: 3. CDR1 and CDR2 from the germline V gene are SGHKS and YYEKEE (reference sequence). The CDR3 sequence: CASSPDRGTYEQYF. In DNA, the CDR3 is TGTGCCAGCAGCCCGGACAGGGGGACCTACGAGCAGTACTTC. Supplemented by reference TRBV5-5 and TRBJ2-7, the full variable domain reads DAGVTQSPTHLIKTRGQQVTLRCSPISGHKSVSWYQQVLGQGPQFIFQYYEKEERGRGNFPDRFSARQFPNYSSELNVNALLLGDSALYLCASSPDRGTYEQYFGPGTRLTVT.

V gene TRBV7-2 combines with J gene TRBJ1-4; 9 bases align to TRBD1. CDR3 length equals 13 residues. CDR1 is SGHTA, CDR2 FQGNSA, per germline. Unmatched junction bases numbered 3, after V lost 5 bases and J lost 8 bases. The CDR3 DNA sequence: TGTGCCAGCAGCATAGGACAGGGGGAAAAACTGTTTTTT. Its translation is CASSIGQGEKLFF.

The chain links TRBV11-1 to TRBJ2-7, with 7 bases aligning to TRBD1. This CDR3 region has 15 residues. The ends lost 5 bases at V and 3 bases at J; junction bases unmatched: 10. Germline CDR1 and CDR2: SGHAT and FQDESV (reference sequence). CDR3 loop: CASSRTGAVDYEQYF. In DNA form, the CDR3 reads TGTGCCAGCAGCCGGACAGGCGCCGTCGACTACGAGCAGTACTTC.

This sequence joins TRBV7-2 and TRBJ1-3; 7 nucleotides align to TRBD1. This CDR3 region has 15 residues. Unmatched junction bases numbered 4, after V lost 3 bases and J lost 2 bases. Germline CDR1 is SGHTA and CDR2 is FQGNSA. The DNA for the CDR3 is TGTGCCAGCAGCTTGGTGACAGGGACTGGAAACACCATATATTTT. Amino acid sequence: CASSLVTGTGNTIYF.

V and J are TRBV7-2 and TRBJ2-3, with 11 positions matching TRBD2. The CDR3 runs to 16 residues. The ends lost 5 bases at V and 4 bases at J; junction bases unmatched: 8. Germline lookup yields CDR1 SGHTA and CDR2 FQGNSA. CDR3 coding DNA: TGTGCCAGCAGCCCTATAGCGGGAGGGCGCGCAGATACGCAGTATTTT. Translated, it gives CASSPIAGGRADTQYF. The full variable domain, its missing parts supplied by reference TRBV7-2 and TRBJ2-3, is GAGVSQSPSNKVTEKGKDVELRCDPISGHTALYWYRQSLGQGLEFLIYFQGNSAPDKSGLPSDRFSAERTGGSVSTLTIQRTQQEDSAVYLCASSPIAGGRADTQYFGPGTRLTVL.

The rearrangement links TRBV18 to TRBJ2-2; the match to TRBD2 covers 7 bases. J lost 1 base, V lost 4 bases, and 9 bases had no gene match. Germline V gives CDR1 KGHSH, CDR2 LQKENI. The CDR3 is 17 residues long. As DNA, the CDR3 is TGTGCCAGCTCACAAGCGGGACCTACGTTGAACACCGGGGAGCTGTTTTTT. Translating it yields CASSQAGPTLNTGELFF.

The chain recombines TRBV27 with TRBJ2-1; 10 positions match TRBD2. Per the germline V gene, CDR1 is MNHEY and CDR2 is SMNVEV (reference sequence). The length of the CDR3 is 16 residues. Unmatched junction bases numbered 12, after V lost 5 bases and J lost 8 bases. CDR3 nucleotides: TGTGCCAGCAGTACGCCGTCTAGCGGGAGTTCGCATGAGCAGTTCTTC. Translation: CASSTPSSGSSHEQFF.

The V and J genes are TRBV2 and TRBJ2-2, with 8 bases lining up with TRBD1. The CDR3 spans 16 residues. Losses at the gene ends were 6 bases for V and 7 bases for J; bases not matched to a gene: 13. Germline CDR1 SNHLY, CDR2 FYNNEI. The CDR3: CASRPRTGPFGGELFF. The CDR3 DNA reads as TGTGCCAGCAGACCAAGGACAGGGCCCTTTGGCGGGGAGCTGTTTTTT.

This clone was picked up a small number of times. The chain couples TRBV2 to TRBJ2-5; 9 bases align to TRBD1. The CDR3 has 14 residues. V trimming: 3 bases; J trimming: 6 bases; junction bases outside the gene matches: 5. CDR1 is SNHLY and CDR2 is FYNNEI in the germline V gene. Here the CDR3 reads CASSDNRGQKTQYF. The CDR3 DNA reads TGTGCCAGCAGTGACAACAGGGGGCAAAAGACCCAGTACTTC.

The chain links TRBV6-1 to TRBJ1-1; D is undetermined. The CDR3 length is 15 residues. Germline V gene lookup returns CDR1 MNHNS and CDR2 SASEGT. V lost 1 base and J lost 0, with 9 bases in between. CDR3 in DNA: TGTGCCAGCAGTGAAGTTCCACACATGAACACTGAAGCTTTCTTT. Translated: CASSEVPHMNTEAFF.

V gene TRBV7-2 combines with J gene TRBJ2-5; the match to TRBD2 covers 8 bases. CDR1 SGHTA and CDR2 FQGNSA come from the germline V gene. V shed 5 bases and J 1 base; nucleotides not matched to a gene: 3. The CDR3 extends over 14 amino acids. CDR3 region: CASSRSGAQETQYF. The CDR3 bases are TGTGCCAGCAGCCGTAGCGGGGCCCAAGAGACCCAGTACTTC.

The chain recombines TRBV7-3 with TRBJ1-1; D unresolved. V was trimmed by 5 bases and J by 8 bases, leaving 12 bases between them. The V gene's germline CDR1 is SGHTA and CDR2 FQGTGA. The CDR3 spans 12 residues. Here the CDR3 reads CASSGPGGEAFF. The CDR3 DNA sequence: TGTGCCAGCAGCGGCCCGGGAGGAGAAGCTTTCTTT.

This sequence joins TRBV5-1 and TRBJ2-5; perhaps TRBD2 as D (5 bases). CDR3 size: 14 residues. V was shortened by 0 bases and J by 5 bases, with 11 bases between the two germline ends. Germline V CDR1 and CDR2: SGHRS, YFSETQ. The CDR3 sequence: CASSLAGSEETQYF. DNA of the CDR3: TGCGCCAGCAGCTTGGCGGGATCGGAGGAGACCCAGTACTTC.